Here is one TCR beta chain with its context. Trimming removed 4 bases from V and 5 bases from J; junction bases left unmatched: 9. This CDR3 region has 16 residues. Per germline, CDR1 MNHEY and CDR2 SMNVEV (reference sequence). This sample is drawn from a study of shared clonotypes between healthy human individuals. For the study at large: The plates for each donor numbered three CD4 naive, three CD4 memory, two CD8 naive and one CD8 memory.

CD45RO negativity and positive selection for CCR7 defined naive CD8 cells, a population that excluded terminally differentiated effector memory CD45RA+ cells. At deep level, the assay was performed. Repertoires were generated with immunoSEQ multiplex PCR, while TCRdb's copy carries only in-frame clones and drops some. Of about 680,000 clones listed, 90% to 95% were seen once; the top ten hold 24%. This chain links TRBV27 with TRBJ2-1; 9 bases are a match to TRBD2. This TCR came from a man aged 25-40 years in good health. The sequenced sample was naive CD8+ T cells sorted from blood. CDR3 protein: CASSSPASGKDNEQFF. As DNA, the CDR3 is TGTGCCAGCAGTTCCCCGGCTAGCGGGAAAGACAATGAGCAGTTCTTC.